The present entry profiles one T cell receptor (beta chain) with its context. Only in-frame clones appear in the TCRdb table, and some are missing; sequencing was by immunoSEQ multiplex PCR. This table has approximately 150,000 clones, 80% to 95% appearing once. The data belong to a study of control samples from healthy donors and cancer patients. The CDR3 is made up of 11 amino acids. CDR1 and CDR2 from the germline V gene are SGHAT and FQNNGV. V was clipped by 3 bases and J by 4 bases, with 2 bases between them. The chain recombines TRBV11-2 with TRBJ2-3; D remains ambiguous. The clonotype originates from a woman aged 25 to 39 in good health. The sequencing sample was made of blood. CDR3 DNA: TGTGCCAGCAGCTTGGCAGATACGCAGTATTTT. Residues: CASSLADTQYF.